This note documents a single T cell receptor beta chain sequence. Its cognate antigen is unknown. As the method of synthesis, 5'RACE template switching with UMIs yielded TCR beta cDNA. TCRdb re-called the 5' RACE reads and shows each CDR3 protein once, DNA omitted. In total, the table holds about 460,000 distinct CDR3 sequences. These data come from a study of T cells expressing NK-cell markers. Study as a whole: Cells sorted as CD3+CD56+NKG2C+, CD3+CD56+NKG2C- and CD3+CD56-NKG2C+ T cells supplied the TCR beta repertoires.

The CDR3 covers 15 residues. Findings of the study overall: Topping the CD3+CD56-NKG2C+ fraction as well were these clonotypes, in a few donors.

The material sequenced was blood T cells: a sorted CD56 or NKG2C T cell subset, CD4+ or CD8+ T cells, or bulk PBMC T cells (not recorded which). The rearrangement joins TRBV12-3 or TRBV12-4 to TRBJ1-3; TCRdb indicates TRBD1, and absent DNA this call remains unverified. The sequence was obtained from a woman in her forties or fifties in good health. The chain's CDR3 is CASNPSGVSGNTIYF.